This T cell receptor (beta chain) was obtained from a study of blood T cell repertoires in COVID-19. Across the whole study: COVID-19 samples from acute and convalescent phases originated in the United States, Italy and Spain.

Unmatched junction bases numbered 9, after V lost 5 bases and J lost 5 bases. CDR1 SGHTA and CDR2 FQGNSA come from the germline V gene. The CDR3 is 16 amino acids. Original data processing: Reference gene primers were amplified, and this amplification served to estimate nucleated cell counts. Measured with immunoSEQ multiplex PCR; TCRdb has only the in-frame clones, and not every one. That table gives V, J and clone size, and the DNA gave D and trimming. This table holds some 180,000 clones, 80% to 90% found once. The chain has TRBV7-2 and TRBJ1-2; 12 positions match TRBD1. The clonotype comes from a human donor in a cohort sampled during active COVID-19. Sequencing was performed on peripheral blood. CDR3 sequence reads: CASSPPGQGAIYGYTF. The CDR3 nucleotides read TGTGCCAGCAGCCCTCCGGGACAGGGGGCCATTTATGGCTACACCTTC.